This T cell receptor beta chain stems from a study of shared clonotypes between healthy human individuals. Study information: The study used three CD4 naive, three CD4 memory, two CD8 naive and one CD8 memory plate per donor. Study results and limitations: Researchers sampled blood only, noting tissue repertoires likely differ. Naive CD4 clonotypes overlapped across a handful of donors at about 5.2%.

Only CD45RO-negative cells positively selected for CCR7 counted as naive CD8 cells, so terminally differentiated effector memory CD45RA+ cells were excluded. Methods used by the authors: In the immunoSEQ data, sequences were junction-only and lacked quality scores, so filtering differed. The assay was immunoSEQ multiplex PCR, and TCRdb's table has in-frame clones only and misses some. The V and J calls and clone size were taken over from that table, and D and trimming were inferred from the DNA. Altogether over 2 million clones are present, over 85% being singletons, with the ten largest covering 0.85% to 1.3%. The CDR3 contains 15 residues. CDR1 is MGHRA, CDR2 YSYEKL, per germline. V shed 0 bases and J 7 bases; nucleotides not matched to a gene: 8. Concerning this clone itself: Its antigen is as yet unknown.

The chain is built from TRBV4-1 and TRBJ1-2; 7 positions match TRBD1. The sequence derives from a man younger than 35 in good health. Sequencing was performed on naive CD8+ T cells sorted from blood. The chain's CDR3 is CASSQEGTRGFGYTF. The CDR3 nucleotides are TGCGCCAGCAGCCAAGAAGGTACCAGGGGGTTTGGCTACACCTTC.